A single sample gave rise to the 22 T cell receptor beta chains below, sequenced in a study of control samples from healthy donors and cancer patients. Assay used: immunoSEQ multiplex PCR; TCRdb lists only in-frame clones, some missing. The top ten hold approximately 1.5% of the sample, which has about 170,000 clones, around 91% seen once. The sequenced material came from blood. These receptors were taken from a woman in her 30s in good health.

This clone was seen a single time. The rearrangement links TRBV6-6 to TRBJ2-1, with D possibly TRBD1 on 7 matching bases. The germline V and J ends were trimmed by 8 bases and 0 bases, with 11 bases remaining between them. The CDR3 is 14 residues long. Per the germline V gene, CDR1 is MNHNY and CDR2 is SVGAGI (reference sequence). The DNA for the CDR3 is TGTGCCAGCCAGGGGGGCGGCTCCTACAATGAGCAGTTCTTC. Protein product: CASQGGGSYNEQFF.

The V gene is TRBV27, the J gene TRBJ1-1; D unresolved. CDR1 is MNHEY and CDR2 is SMNVEV in the germline V gene (reference sequence). The CDR3 loop spans 18 amino acids. V lost 1 base and J 0 bases, leaving 18 bases between the germline ends. The CDR3 protein is CASSLFFRGRPLNTEAFF. CDR3 DNA: TGTGCCAGCAGTTTATTTTTTCGTGGCCGACCACTGAACACTGAAGCTTTCTTT.

The chain is built from TRBV14 and TRBJ1-1; 8 bases are shared with TRBD1. The CDR3 runs to 15 residues. The germline V gene has CDR1 SGHDN and CDR2 FVKESK. V lost 5 bases, J lost 2 bases, and 7 bases stayed unmatched. The CDR3 coding sequence is TGTGCCAGCAGCTACCCCGGGACAGGAAACACTGAAGCTTTCTTT. It yields the protein CASSYPGTGNTEAFF.

This sequence joins TRBV12-5 and TRBJ1-2, with 9 nucleotides matching TRBD1. The junction had 3 bases not matched to a gene; V was cut back by 5 bases and J by 5 bases. CDR3 size: 13 residues. Germline CDR1 reads LGHNT; CDR2 reads FRNRAP. CDR3 coding DNA: TGTGCTAGTGGTCACGGACAGGGGTATGGCTACACCTTC. It specifies CASGHGQGYGYTF.

The chain recombines TRBV29-1 with TRBJ1-1; D remains unclear. This CDR3 is 12 amino acids long. Trimming took off 2 bases at V and 1 base at J, with 5 bases between the two ends. CDR1 is SQVTM and CDR2 is ANQGSEA in the germline V gene. This chain's CDR3 is CSVEPGNTEAFF. The CDR3 DNA follows: TGCAGCGTTGAACCAGGGAACACTGAAGCTTTCTTT. Complete variable domain (other parts from reference TRBV29-1 and TRBJ1-1): SAVISQKPSRDICQRGTSLTIQCQVDSQVTMMFWYRQQPGQSLTLIATANQGSEATYESGFVIDKFPISRPNLTFSTLTVSNMSPEDSSIYLCSVEPGNTEAFFGQGTRLTVV.

J is TRBJ1-5 and V is TRBV19, with 9 bases identical to TRBD1. The length of the CDR3 is 17 residues. Trimming cost V 5 bases and J 5 bases; bases outside gene matches: 13. Germline V lookup: CDR1 LNHDA, CDR2 SQIVND (reference sequence). The CDR3 DNA sequence: TGTGCCAGTAGTTTCCCAACCTCTGACAGGGGGGATCAGCCCCAGCATTTT. This codes for CASSFPTSDRGDQPQHF. Drawing the rest from reference TRBV19 and TRBJ1-5, the complete variable domain is DGGITQSPKYLFRKEGQNVTLSCEQNLNHDAMYWYRQDPGQGLRLIYYSQIVNDFQKGDIAEGYSVSREKKESFPLTVTSAQKNPTAFYLCASSFPTSDRGDQPQHFGDGTRLSIL.

This clone showed up just once. The V gene is TRBV6-5, the J gene TRBJ2-5, with D perhaps TRBD2 (6 bases). The V end lost 2 bases, the J end lost 1 base, and 11 bases lay between the germline ends. Germline V gene lookup returns CDR1 MNHEY and CDR2 SVGAGI. This CDR3 has 15 amino acids. CDR3 DNA sequence: TGTGCCAGCAGTTACGGTAGCGGATCCCAAGAGACCCAGTACTTC. As protein: CASSYGSGSQETQYF.

This chain connects TRBV6-2 or TRBV6-3 to TRBJ2-7; 8 bases are shared with TRBD2. CDR3 length: 15 residues. Germline V gene sequence: CDR1 MNHEY, CDR2 SVGEGT. Germline trimming cut 4 bases from V and 2 bases from J; bases unmatched to any gene: 7. The CDR3 DNA follows: TGTGCCAGCAGTTCGGTCACTAGCGGAACCTACGAGCAGTACTTC. The encoded protein is CASSSVTSGTYEQYF.

The chain combines TRBV28 with TRBJ2-7, with TRBD1 matching over 11 bases. Looked up from germline, CDR1 is MDHEN and CDR2 is SYDVKM. V lost 5 bases to trimming and J lost 12 bases; unmatched junction nucleotides: 9. The CDR3 is made up of 13 amino acids. Here the CDR3 DNA reads TGTGCCAGCAGTCTCGGACAGGGGGCTATGGGGTACTTC. Its translation: CASSLGQGAMGYF.

V is TRBV11-2 and J is TRBJ1-6; 9 nucleotides match TRBD1. The CDR3 runs 15 residues. V dropped 5 bases and J dropped 7; count of bases not matched to a gene: 6. Germline V CDR1 and CDR2: SGHAT, FQNNGV. CDR3: CASSTRDRVNSPLHF. CDR3 nucleotide sequence: TGTGCCAGCAGCACCCGGGACAGGGTAAATTCACCCCTCCACTTT.

This rearrangement joins TRBV30 to TRBJ1-1; D ambiguous. CDR1 and CDR2 from the germline V gene are GTSNPN and SVGIG (reference sequence). The CDR3 consists of 13 residues. Between the trimmed V and J ends, which lost 4 bases and 1 base, there was a span of 10 bases. DNA for the CDR3: TGTGCCTGGAAGGAACACCCGAACACTGAAGCTTTCTTT. It is translated as CAWKEHPNTEAFF. Looking up the rest from reference TRBV30 and TRBJ1-1 gives the full variable domain: SQTIHQWPATLVQPVGSPLSLECTVEGTSNPNLYWYRQAAGRGLQLLFYSVGIGQISSEVPQNLSASRPQDRQFILSSKKLLLSDSGFYLCAWKEHPNTEAFFGQGTRLTVV.

The chain has TRBV19 and TRBJ1-6; D is ambiguous. CDR3 length equals 16 residues. The V gene lost 4 bases and the J gene lost 0 bases, with 10 bases spanning the gap. In germline, CDR1 is LNHDA, CDR2 SQIVND (reference sequence). CDR3 in amino acids: CASSTKKSSYNSPLHF. The CDR3 DNA follows: TGTGCCAGTAGTACAAAGAAGAGCTCCTATAATTCACCCCTCCACTTT.

The CDR3 nucleotides read TGTGCCAGCAGAAGGACAGGGCGAAAGAACACTGAAGCTTTCTTT. It specifies CASRRTGRKNTEAFF. The V gene is TRBV2, the J gene TRBJ1-1, with TRBD1 matching over 8 bases. CDR1 and CDR2 from the germline V gene are SNHLY and FYNNEI. V was clipped by 6 bases and J by 1 base; unmatched bases: 7. This CDR3 spans 15 amino acids.

This clone was recorded only once. The J gene is TRBJ2-1, the V gene TRBV11-3; no clear D gene. This CDR3 has 13 amino acids. V lost 0 bases to trimming and J lost 5 bases, with 5 bases between them. Germline CDR1 SGHNT, CDR2 YENEEA. The CDR3 loop reads CASSLEVDNEQFF. DNA of the CDR3: TGTGCCAGCAGCTTAGAGGTGGACAATGAGCAGTTCTTC.

The chain combines TRBV12-5 with TRBJ2-7; 8 nucleotides agree with TRBD2. The CDR3 totals 16 residues. CDR1 and CDR2 (germline): LGHNT, FRNRAP. V dropped 4 bases and J dropped 0; count of bases not matched to a gene: 8. This CDR3 is CASGSWSGTSSYEQYF. In nucleotides, the CDR3 is TGTGCTAGTGGTTCCTGGTCCGGGACTAGCTCCTACGAGCAGTACTTC.

This chain connects TRBV6-2 or TRBV6-3 to TRBJ2-3; a weak D match, TRBD2 (6 bases). Trimming took off 2 bases at V and 1 base at J, with 10 bases between the two ends. CDR1 is MNHEY, CDR2 SVGEGT, per germline. The CDR3 totals 15 residues. For the CDR3, the DNA is TGTGCCAGCAGTTACACGGGAGTAGGCACAGATACGCAGTATTTT. Translating it yields CASSYTGVGTDTQYF.

The chain joins TRBV15 to TRBJ1-4, with D possibly TRBD1 on 5 matching bases. CDR1 is LNHNV, CDR2 YYDKDF, per germline (reference sequence). This CDR3 spans 16 amino acids. Trimming stripped 1 base from V and 0 bases from J, with 9 bases between. CDR3 protein: CATSRVSGATNEKLFF. As DNA, the CDR3 is TGTGCCACCAGCAGAGTGTCGGGGGCAACTAATGAAAAACTGTTTTTT.

This clone is a singleton in its sample. V and J are TRBV18 and TRBJ1-1; 9 positions match TRBD1. V lost 4 bases, J lost 1 base, and 1 base stayed unmatched. CDR1 KGHSH and CDR2 LQKENI come from the germline V gene. This CDR3 region has 14 residues. The CDR3 here is CASSRGQGNTEAFF. CDR3 DNA: TGTGCCAGCTCACGGGGACAGGGGAACACTGAAGCTTTCTTT.

This clone was seen a few times. The rearrangement links TRBV7-9 to TRBJ1-2, with 9 bases lining up with TRBD1. Germline values: CDR1 SEHNR, CDR2 FQNEAQ (reference sequence). The CDR3 spans 16 residues. The V segment lost 1 base and the J segment 6 bases; nucleotides outside the gene matches: 9. The CDR3 sequence: CASSLDILTGGDGYTF. In DNA form, the CDR3 reads TGTGCCAGCAGCTTAGATATTTTGACAGGGGGGGATGGCTACACCTTC.

V usage is TRBV18 and J usage is TRBJ2-1; no firm D call. Germline CDR1 KGHSH, CDR2 LQKENI. The CDR3 totals 13 residues. The ends were cut back, 3 bases at V and 7 bases at J, with 10 bases in the middle. The CDR3 bases are TGTGCCAGCTCACCGGATGATCTAAATGAGCAGTTCTTC. Protein product: CASSPDDLNEQFF.

The sample holds one count of this clone. The J gene is TRBJ2-1, the V gene TRBV11-2, with TRBD1 matching 8 bases. Germline CDR1 is SGHAT and CDR2 is FQNNGV. CDR3 length: 15 amino acids. V gave up 5 bases and J gave up 5 bases; unmatched junction bases: 8. As DNA, the CDR3 is TGTGCCAGCAGCGGTCAGGGGGCACGTAACAATGAGCAGTTCTTC. Translation gives CASSGQGARNNEQFF.

The gene calls are TRBV15 and TRBJ1-2; 7 positions match TRBD1. CDR1 and CDR2 from the germline V gene are LNHNV and YYDKDF (reference sequence). This CDR3 is built from 15 residues. J lost 2 bases, V lost 3 bases, and 6 bases had no gene match. Written as DNA, the CDR3 is TGTGCCACCAGCAGTGGGGACAGAAGAAACTATGGCTACACCTTC. Translating gives CATSSGDRRNYGYTF.